A selection of T cell receptor beta chains follows, all from one sample in a study of T cell changes during pregnancy in multiple sclerosis. The protocol was immunoSEQ multiplex PCR, while the TCRdb copy is restricted to in-frame clones and leaves out a portion. The table shows 39,000 or so clones, with more than 85% occurring only once. The sample here was CD8+ T cells from peripheral blood mononuclear cells, taken after pregnancy. The source of these receptors is a female donor with multiple sclerosis, enrolled in a pregnancy study. The CDR3 runs from the conserved cysteine through the conserved F or W.

V,J,CDR3
TRBV2,TRBJ2-1,CASSRTGGVINEQFF
TRBV6-1,TRBJ2-1,CASSEAEKGGDEQFF
TRBV27,TRBJ2-7,CASSFGRAYEQYF
TRBV25-1,TRBJ1-1,CASRQGIHTEAFF
TRBV6-4,TRBJ1-4,CASSEKAGTGSEKLFF
TRBV7-6,TRBJ1-1,CASSLYESGFEAFF
TRBV9,TRBJ2-1,CASSVDASSYNEQFF
TRBV11-2,TRBJ2-3,CASTSTRASGTDTQYF
TRBV11-2,TRBJ2-1,CASSTHLAGGLDNEQFF
TRBV7-9,TRBJ2-2,CASSRTVNTGELFF
TRBV6-1,TRBJ2-7,CASSEFKEGRPNSYEQYF
TRBV28,TRBJ2-6,CASTQIRAGSSSGANVLTF
TRBV7-6,TRBJ1-5,CASSLGGQGASNQPQHF
TRBV27,TRBJ2-1,CASSFSGGRAGEQFF
TRBV28,TRBJ1-5,CASSTGTGGNQPQHF
TRBV6-4,TRBJ2-2,CASSGAGDTGELFF
TRBV6-1,TRBJ2-7,CASSETSLSYEQYF
TRBV20-1,TRBJ2-1,CSAPDRAAFF
TRBV15,TRBJ2-2,CATSRGQVTTGELFF
TRBV5-8,TRBJ2-7,CASSSGFHPREQYF
TRBV7-2,TRBJ2-1,CASSLVGLAGAIGNEQFF
TRBV27,TRBJ2-4,CASRGMEDIQYF
TRBV6-4,TRBJ1-6,CASSDATGNSPLHF
TRBV27,TRBJ2-7,CASSLTGARIYEQYF
TRBV9,TRBJ2-2,CASGTTGELFF
TRBV19,TRBJ2-5,CASSRTGGLETQYF
TRBV13,TRBJ2-7,CASSLGTGIPSEQYF
TRBV6-1,TRBJ2-3,CASSDQSGDTQYF
TRBV29-1,TRBJ2-1,CSVGRVGLGNEQFF
TRBV7-9,TRBJ2-7,CASSNFDSSYEQYF
TRBV29-1,TRBJ2-3,CSVEPGDRATDTQYF
TRBV4-2,TRBJ2-1,CASSQVPLLAGEPCEQFF
TRBV5-4,TRBJ1-2,CASSGSQGARGYTF
TRBV6-5,TRBJ1-2,CASRSYRDGYTF
TRBV27,TRBJ2-1,CASSLSRAGGNEQFF
TRBV5-6,TRBJ1-2,CASRDRGHGYTF
TRBV2,TRBJ1-2,CASSEWARTSANYGYTF
TRBV10-3,TRBJ1-2,CATPQIPYGYTF
TRBV19,TRBJ1-1,CASSAAGTGEAFF
TRBV5-1,TRBJ2-7,CASSLRQGRGEQYF
TRBV2,TRBJ1-2,CASSEAQGNYGYTF
TRBV27,TRBJ1-5,CASRIDPRGPQHF
TRBV2,TRBJ2-7,CASSARDSSSYEQYF